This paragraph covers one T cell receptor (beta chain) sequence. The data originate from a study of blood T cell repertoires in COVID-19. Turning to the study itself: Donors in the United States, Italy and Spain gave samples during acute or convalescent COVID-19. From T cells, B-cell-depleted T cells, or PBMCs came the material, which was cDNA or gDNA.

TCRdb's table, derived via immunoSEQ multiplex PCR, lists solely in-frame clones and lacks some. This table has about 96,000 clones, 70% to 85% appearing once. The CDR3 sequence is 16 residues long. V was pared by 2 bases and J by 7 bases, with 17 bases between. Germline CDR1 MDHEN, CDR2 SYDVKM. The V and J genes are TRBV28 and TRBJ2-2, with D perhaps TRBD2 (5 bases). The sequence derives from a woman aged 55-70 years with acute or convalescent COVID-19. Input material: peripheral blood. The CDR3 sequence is CASSLGRKQSGGELFF. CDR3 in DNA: TGTGCCAGCAGTTTAGGGAGAAAGCAATCGGGCGGGGAGCTGTTTTTT.